This T cell receptor beta chain derives from a study of molecular identifiers for immune sequencing clone quantification. Study-wide findings and caveats: The study found clones above 20 RNA copies held over 97% of effector molecules and under 1% in naive cells. In a background of about a million naive cells, spiked Jurkat TCR RNA from one cell was reportedly detectable.

Naive CD8 libraries came from approximately 20,000 to 1,000,000 sorted cells with 10%, 30% or 50% RNA. The V gene lost 0 bases and the J gene lost 0 bases, with 20 bases spanning the gap. Germline CDR1 SGHTA, CDR2 FQGTGA. The CDR3 totals 19 residues. Listed TCR primers, together with previously described methods, were used for the bulk TCR libraries. Each CDR3 protein is one row after TCRdb ran MiXCR on the PCR reads. The sample yields about 640,000 distinct CDR3 sequences, 15% to 20% seen once. In this sample, this clonotype turned up many times. Its target is not known. Sequences were obtained from naive CD8+ T cells from blood, with Jurkat cell RNA spiked in. As to subset: FACS-sorted CD8+CD4-CCR7+CD45RA+ naive T cells. The genes are TRBV7-3 and TRBJ1-1; D remains unclear. The clonotype was recovered from a human donor in good health. Some libraries in this study had Jurkat cell RNA spiked in. The CDR3 sequence is CASSLTPMSGYYLNTEAFF. The CDR3 DNA reads TGTGCCAGCAGCTTAACTCCGATGAGTGGTTATTATTTGAACACTGAAGCTTTCTTT.